The rows below give T cell receptor beta chains drawn from one sample of a study of vaccination effects on CD4 cells after COVID-19. TCRdb's table, derived via immunoSEQ multiplex PCR, lists solely in-frame clones and lacks some. The table shows about 76,000 clones, with roughly three quarters occurring only once. Antigen specificity for these receptors is unknown. The sample was CD4+ T cells from PBMCs cultured without peptide, taken before COVID-19 vaccination. The receptors were sampled from a human donor who received a COVID-19 vaccine. The CDR3 runs from the conserved cysteine through the conserved F or W. The D gene is left open where the match is weak. The size field is filled for only some rows; it gives once, few, many or a size class.

CDR3nt	CDR3aa	abundance	v_gene	j_gene	d_gene
TGTGCCAGCAGTACCCCTAGCCGTTCAATCTATGAGCAGTTCTTC	CASSTPSRSIYEQFF	NA	TRBV6-2/TRBV6-3	TRBJ2-1	NA
TGTGCCAGCAGCAGGACAGCGGTCCAAGAGACCCAGTACTTC	CASSRTAVQETQYF	NA	TRBV7-8	TRBJ2-5	NA
TGTGCCAGCAGCTTGGCTGGGAAGATAAACTATGGCTACACCTTC	CASSLAGKINYGYTF	NA	TRBV5-4	TRBJ1-2	NA
TGTGCCAGCAGCTTAAGGGCCATTCCGGGACTAGCGGGGGGGCAGGAGACCGGGGAGCTGTTTTTT	CASSLRAIPGLAGGQETGELFF	NA	TRBV7-3	TRBJ2-2	TRBD2
TGTGCCAGTAGTATAGGGGGGGTGAACACCGGGGAGCTGTTTTTT	CASSIGGVNTGELFF	NA	TRBV19	TRBJ2-2	NA
TGTGCCACCAGTGATCCAGGATCTAACTATGGCTACACCTTC	CATSDPGSNYGYTF	once	TRBV24-1	TRBJ1-2	NA
TGTGCCAGCAGCGGAATGCCGAACGAGCGGGGGGGCCCTGGTGAGCAGTTCTTC	CASSGMPNERGGPGEQFF	few	TRBV27	TRBJ2-1	TRBD2
TGTGCCAGCAGTGGGTTTCGGGTCGGCTACACCTTC	CASSGFRVGYTF	NA	TRBV2	TRBJ1-2	NA
TGTGCCAGCAGCGTCCGCCGGGGCGCTAATGAAAAACTGTTTTTT	CASSVRRGANEKLFF	once	TRBV5-8	TRBJ1-4	NA
TGCGCCAGCAGCCAATGGGGGGGAATAGCTGGAAACACCATATATTTT	CASSQWGGIAGNTIYF	few	TRBV4-1	TRBJ1-3	NA
TGTGCCAGCAGCCGGCGGTCAGGAACATTGGGTTACGATGGCTACACCTTC	CASSRRSGTLGYDGYTF	NA	TRBV5-6	TRBJ1-2	NA
TGTGCCAGCAGCAGCCGGCTGCGGGGACAGAACACCGGGGAGCTGTTTTTT	CASSSRLRGQNTGELFF	NA	TRBV7-3	TRBJ2-2	NA
TGTGCCAGCAGCTTAGGTTTCGAGTGGAGCACAGATACGCAGTATTTT	CASSLGFEWSTDTQYF	NA	TRBV7-2	TRBJ2-3	NA
TGTGCCAGCAGTGTCCAGACGGCGGGCTATGGCTACACCTTC	CASSVQTAGYGYTF	NA	TRBV28	TRBJ1-2	NA
TGTGCCAGCTTATCCGGGACAGGGGACCAGCCCCAGCATTTT	CASLSGTGDQPQHF	few	TRBV7-8	TRBJ1-5	TRBD1
TGTGCCAGCAGTGACAGACAGGGAAGTAGGTGGGGTTCACCCCTCCACTTT	CASSDRQGSRWGSPLHF	NA	TRBV6-1	TRBJ1-6	TRBD1
TGTGCCAGCAGCCGAAGGAGACCGAACACTGAAGCTTTCTTT	CASSRRRPNTEAFF	NA	TRBV21-1	TRBJ1-1	NA
TGTGCCAGCTCCTCAGCGAAGGAGAGGGGCTACACCTTC	CASSSAKERGYTF	NA	TRBV18	TRBJ1-2	NA
TGTGCCAGCAGAGGGACAGGGGGCTTCGAGACCCAGTACTTC	CASRGTGGFETQYF	NA	TRBV5-5	TRBJ2-5	TRBD1
TGTGCCAGCTCACGAGACAGTAACCAAGAGACCCAGTACTTC	CASSRDSNQETQYF	NA	TRBV6-5	TRBJ2-5	NA
TGCGCCCGCAGCAATATGGGCTTGGACAGCTTACTCACGGCTACTAACTATGGCTACACCTTC	CARSNMGLDSLLTATNYGYTF	NA	TRBV5-1	TRBJ1-2	NA
TGTGCCAGCAGTTTATTGGGCCTTGACGAAAAACTGTTTTTT	CASSLLGLDEKLFF	NA	TRBV27	TRBJ1-4	NA
TGTGCCAGCAGCCAGGCCCCCCACAGGGAAGATACGCAGTATTTT	CASSQAPHREDTQYF	NA	TRBV3-1/TRBV3-2	TRBJ2-3	NA
TGTGCCAGCAGCCCAGCCGGGAATAACTATGGCTACACCTTC	CASSPAGNNYGYTF	NA	TRBV6-5	TRBJ1-2	NA
TGCGCCAGCAGCTTGGGACAGGGCATTGGCTACACCTTC	CASSLGQGIGYTF	NA	TRBV5-1	TRBJ1-2	TRBD1
TGTGCCAGCAGTCGCTCGACAGGGTTGGGCTCACTTGACAATGAGCAGTTCTTC	CASSRSTGLGSLDNEQFF	few	TRBV28	TRBJ2-1	TRBD1
TGTGCCAGCAGGGATACAGGGGGGAATCAGCCCCAGCATTTT	CASRDTGGNQPQHF	NA	TRBV28	TRBJ1-5	TRBD1
TGCAGCGTCGACAGGGGCGGCACAGATACGCAGTATTTT	CSVDRGGTDTQYF	NA	TRBV29-1	TRBJ2-3	TRBD1
TGTGCTAGTGGTTTGGACAGGGGCAATCAGCCCCAGCATTTT	CASGLDRGNQPQHF	NA	TRBV12-5	TRBJ1-5	NA
TGTGCCAGCAGCCGGCCGGCGGGGGGGCCCGATACGCAGTATTTT	CASSRPAGGPDTQYF	once	TRBV7-2	TRBJ2-3	TRBD2
TGTGCCAGCAGCTTAAATGATAATTCACCCCTCCACTTT	CASSLNDNSPLHF	NA	TRBV7-3	TRBJ1-6	NA
TGCGCCAGCAGCCAAGGAGGGACAGCTGCAACTAATGAAAAACTGTTTTTT	CASSQGGTAATNEKLFF	NA	TRBV4-1	TRBJ1-4	TRBD1
TGTGCCAGCAGCACCGGGACAGCTCTCACCGGGGAGCTGTTTTTT	CASSTGTALTGELFF	NA	TRBV7-3	TRBJ2-2	TRBD1
TGTGCCAGCAGCTCGTTGGGAGGCAATCAGCCCCAGCATTTT	CASSSLGGNQPQHF	NA	TRBV25-1	TRBJ1-5	NA
TGTGCCACCAGTGAACCGGGACAGGGAGATAATGAGCAGTTCTTC	CATSEPGQGDNEQFF	NA	TRBV24-1	TRBJ2-1	TRBD1
TGTGCCAGCAGCCTTGCGGTTAGGACTGAAGCTTTCTTT	CASSLAVRTEAFF	NA	TRBV5-6	TRBJ1-1	NA
TGTGCCAGCAGTGCGGACAGGGGCTCCTACAATGAGCAGTTCTTC	CASSADRGSYNEQFF	NA	TRBV2	TRBJ2-1	TRBD1
TGTGCCAGCAGCTTGTGGGGACTAGCGTATCTTCAGTTCTTC	CASSLWGLAYLQFF	NA	TRBV5-6	TRBJ2-1	TRBD2
TGCGCCAGCTACTCCGGCAGGGGAGGTGAGTGGACCCAGTACTTC	CASYSGRGGEWTQYF	NA	TRBV5-1	TRBJ2-5	NA
TGTGCCAGCAGCTTAGAAGGAGTCTCTGGGGCCAACGTCCTGACTTTC	CASSLEGVSGANVLTF	few	TRBV7-3	TRBJ2-6	NA
TGTGCCAGCAGCTTAGACGGTCAAGAGACCCAGTACTTC	CASSLDGQETQYF	NA	TRBV6-2/TRBV6-3	TRBJ2-5	NA
TGTGCCAGCAGCGCCAGACAGGGAGCTCGGTACACAGATACGCAGTATTTT	CASSARQGARYTDTQYF	few	TRBV9	TRBJ2-3	TRBD1
TGTGCCAGCACGGGCGGCGGTCGGCTAGGCTATGGCTACACCTTC	CASTGGGRLGYGYTF	NA	TRBV2	TRBJ1-2	NA
TGCGCCAGTTTCTCGGGGACAGGCATAGAGACCCAGTACTTC	CASFSGTGIETQYF	NA	TRBV5-1	TRBJ2-5	TRBD1
TGTGCCAGCAGTGGTGTTGGGGTTTCCTACACCTTC	CASSGVGVSYTF	NA	TRBV2	TRBJ1-2	NA
TGTGCCAGCAAAGGGAATCCAGGCTCACCCCTCCACTTT	CASKGNPGSPLHF	NA	TRBV6-5	TRBJ1-6	NA
TGTGCCACCAGTGATCCCCAGAATCCTAAAAACATTCAGTACTTC	CATSDPQNPKNIQYF	NA	TRBV24-1	TRBJ2-4	NA
TGTGCCAGCACCCTCCTACTGATCTCTGGAAACACCATATATTTT	CASTLLLISGNTIYF	NA	TRBV2	TRBJ1-3	NA
TGCGCCAGCAGAGGTCGACAGGTCCAAGAGACCCAGTACTTC	CASRGRQVQETQYF	NA	TRBV5-1	TRBJ2-5	NA
TGTGCCAGCAGCTCCGGGACAGGAAGCAATCAGCCCCAGCATTTT	CASSSGTGSNQPQHF	NA	TRBV9	TRBJ1-5	TRBD1
TGTGCCGCCATCCCGCGGGGGGTCCGGGATACGCAGTATTTT	CAAIPRGVRDTQYF	NA	TRBV28	TRBJ2-3	TRBD2
TGCGCCAGCAGCGATCCTGGGAGGGGGGCCAACGTCCTGACTTTC	CASSDPGRGANVLTF	NA	TRBV5-1	TRBJ2-6	NA
TGCGCCAGCAGCTTGGCCGGACTAGCAGACCAGTACTTC	CASSLAGLADQYF	NA	TRBV5-1	TRBJ2-5	TRBD2
TGTGCCAGCAGCCAAACGGACCACGGCACAGATACGCAGTATTTT	CASSQTDHGTDTQYF	NA	TRBV11-1	TRBJ2-3	NA
TGTGCCAGCTCGTCGAGACAAGAGACCCAGTACTTC	CASSSRQETQYF	NA	TRBV18	TRBJ2-5	NA